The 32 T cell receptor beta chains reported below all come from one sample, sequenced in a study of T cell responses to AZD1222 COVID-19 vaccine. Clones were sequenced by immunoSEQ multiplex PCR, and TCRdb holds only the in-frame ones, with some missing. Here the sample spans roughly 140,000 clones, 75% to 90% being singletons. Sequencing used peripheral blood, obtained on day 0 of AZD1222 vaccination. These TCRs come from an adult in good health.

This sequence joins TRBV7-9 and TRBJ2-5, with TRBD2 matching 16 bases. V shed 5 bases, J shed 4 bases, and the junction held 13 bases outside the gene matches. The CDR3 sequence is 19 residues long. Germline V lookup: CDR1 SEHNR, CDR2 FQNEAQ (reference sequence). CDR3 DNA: TGTGCCAGCAGCCCCGGACCGGGACTAGCGGGGGGGAAGGGAGAGACCCAGTACTTC. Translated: CASSPGPGLAGGKGETQYF.

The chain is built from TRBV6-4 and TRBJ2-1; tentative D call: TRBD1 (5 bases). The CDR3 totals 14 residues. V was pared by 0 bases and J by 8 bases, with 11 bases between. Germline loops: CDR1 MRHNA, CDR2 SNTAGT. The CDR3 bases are TGTGCCAGCAGTGACTCTTCAGGGTTCGATGAGCAGTTCTTC. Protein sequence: CASSDSSGFDEQFF.

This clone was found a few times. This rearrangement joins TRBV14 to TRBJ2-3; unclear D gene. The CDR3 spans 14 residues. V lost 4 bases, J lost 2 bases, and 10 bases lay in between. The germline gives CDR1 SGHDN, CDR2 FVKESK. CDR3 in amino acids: CASSRGLFTDTQYF. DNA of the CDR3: TGTGCCAGCAGCCGCGGCCTGTTCACAGATACGCAGTATTTT.

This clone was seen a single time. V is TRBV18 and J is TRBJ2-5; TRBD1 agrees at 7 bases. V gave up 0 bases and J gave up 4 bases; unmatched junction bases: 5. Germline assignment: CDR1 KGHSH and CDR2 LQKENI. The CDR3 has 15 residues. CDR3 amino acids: CASSPPTGNRETQYF. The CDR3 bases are TGTGCCAGCTCACCACCGACAGGGAATCGAGAGACCCAGTACTTC.

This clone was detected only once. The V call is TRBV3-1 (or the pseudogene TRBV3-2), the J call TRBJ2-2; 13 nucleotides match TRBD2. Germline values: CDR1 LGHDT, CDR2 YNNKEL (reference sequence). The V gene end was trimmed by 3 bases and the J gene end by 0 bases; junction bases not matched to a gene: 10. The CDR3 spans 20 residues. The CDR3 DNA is TGTGCCAGCAGCCATGATACCACTAGCGGGAGGGCCCCGAACACCGGGGAGCTGTTTTTT. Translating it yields CASSHDTTSGRAPNTGELFF.

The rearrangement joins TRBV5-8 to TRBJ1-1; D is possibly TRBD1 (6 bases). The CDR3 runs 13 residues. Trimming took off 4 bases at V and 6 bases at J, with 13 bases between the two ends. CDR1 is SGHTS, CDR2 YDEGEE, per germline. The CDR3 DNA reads TGTGCCAGCAGCCCACGGGGGCGGGCTGAAGCTTTCTTT. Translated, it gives CASSPRGRAEAFF.

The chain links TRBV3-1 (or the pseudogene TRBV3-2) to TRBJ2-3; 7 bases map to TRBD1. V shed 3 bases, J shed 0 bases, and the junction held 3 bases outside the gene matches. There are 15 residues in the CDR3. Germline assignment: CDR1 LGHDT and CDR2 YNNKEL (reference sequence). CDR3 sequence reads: CASSQGQWSTDTQYF. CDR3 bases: TGTGCCAGCAGCCAGGGACAGTGGAGCACAGATACGCAGTATTTT.

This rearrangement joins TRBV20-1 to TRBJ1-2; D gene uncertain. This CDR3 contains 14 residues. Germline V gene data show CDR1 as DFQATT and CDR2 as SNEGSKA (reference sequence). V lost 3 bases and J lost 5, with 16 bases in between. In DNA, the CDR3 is TGCAGTGCTAGTGAATATACACGGCCTTATGGCTACACCTTC. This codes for CSASEYTRPYGYTF.

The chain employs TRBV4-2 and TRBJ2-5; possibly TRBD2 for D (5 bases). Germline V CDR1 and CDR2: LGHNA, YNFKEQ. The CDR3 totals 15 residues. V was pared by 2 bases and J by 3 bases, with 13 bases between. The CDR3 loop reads CASSQHRGSKETQYF. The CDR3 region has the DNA TGTGCCAGCAGCCAACATCGAGGGTCGAAAGAGACCCAGTACTTC.

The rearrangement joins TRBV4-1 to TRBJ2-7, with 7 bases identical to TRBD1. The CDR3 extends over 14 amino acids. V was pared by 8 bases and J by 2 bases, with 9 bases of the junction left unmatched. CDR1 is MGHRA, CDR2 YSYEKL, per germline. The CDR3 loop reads CASSIRDSPYEQYF. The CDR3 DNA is TGCGCCAGCTCAATCCGGGACAGCCCCTACGAGCAGTACTTC.

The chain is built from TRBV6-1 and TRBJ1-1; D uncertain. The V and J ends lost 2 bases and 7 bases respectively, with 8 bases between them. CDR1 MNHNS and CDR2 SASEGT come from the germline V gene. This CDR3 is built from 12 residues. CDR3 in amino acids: CASSESPYEAFF. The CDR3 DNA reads TGTGCCAGCAGTGAAAGCCCGTATGAAGCTTTCTTT.

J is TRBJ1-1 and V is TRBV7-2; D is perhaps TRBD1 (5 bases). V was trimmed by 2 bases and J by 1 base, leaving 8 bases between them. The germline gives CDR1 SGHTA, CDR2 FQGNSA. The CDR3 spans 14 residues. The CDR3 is CASSLYGANTEAFF. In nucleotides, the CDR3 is TGTGCCAGCAGCTTATATGGGGCGAACACTGAAGCTTTCTTT.

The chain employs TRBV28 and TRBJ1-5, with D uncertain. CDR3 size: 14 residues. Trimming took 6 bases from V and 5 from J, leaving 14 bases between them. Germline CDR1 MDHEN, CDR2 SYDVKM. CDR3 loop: CASRRARTDQPQHF. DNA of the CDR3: TGTGCCAGCAGAAGGGCAAGAACCGATCAGCCCCAGCATTTT. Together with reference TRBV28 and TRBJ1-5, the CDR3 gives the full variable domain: DVKVTQSSRYLVKRTGEKVFLECVQDMDHENMFWYRQDPGLGLRLIYFSYDVKMKEKGDIPEGYSVSREKKERFSLILESASTNQTSMYLCASRRARTDQPQHFGDGTRLSIL.

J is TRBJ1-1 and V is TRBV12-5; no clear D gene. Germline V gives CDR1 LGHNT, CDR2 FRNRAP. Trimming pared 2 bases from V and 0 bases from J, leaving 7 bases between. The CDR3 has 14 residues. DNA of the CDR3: TGTGCTAGTGGTTTGAGCCAGCTGAACACTGAAGCTTTCTTT. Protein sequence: CASGLSQLNTEAFF.

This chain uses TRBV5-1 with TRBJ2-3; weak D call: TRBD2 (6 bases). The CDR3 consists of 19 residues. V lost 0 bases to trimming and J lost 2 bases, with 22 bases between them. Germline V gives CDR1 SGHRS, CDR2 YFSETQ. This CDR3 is CASSLAKEAGSIITDTQYF. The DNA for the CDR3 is TGCGCCAGCAGCTTGGCCAAGGAGGCGGGGAGTATTATCACAGATACGCAGTATTTT.

CDR3 sequence reads: CASSEAEGGYEQYF. The CDR3 nucleotides are TGTGCCAGCAGTGAAGCGGAAGGGGGGTACGAGCAGTACTTC. The V gene is TRBV6-1, the J gene TRBJ2-7, with D perhaps assigned TRBD1 or TRBD2 (6 bases each). CDR3 size: 14 residues. CDR1 is MNHNS and CDR2 is SASEGT in the germline V gene. V dropped 0 bases and J dropped 4 bases, with 10 bases sitting between them.

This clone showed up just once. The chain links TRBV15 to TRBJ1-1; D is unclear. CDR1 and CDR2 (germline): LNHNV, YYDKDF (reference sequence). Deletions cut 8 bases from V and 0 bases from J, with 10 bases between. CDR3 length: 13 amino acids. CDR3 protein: CATQDGLNTEAFF. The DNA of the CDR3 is TGTGCCACCCAGGACGGACTGAACACTGAAGCTTTCTTT. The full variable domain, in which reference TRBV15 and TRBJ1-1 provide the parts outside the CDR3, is DAMVIQNPRYQVTQFGKPVTLSCSQTLNHNVMYWYQQKSSQAPKLLFHYYDKDFNNEADTPDNFQSRRPNTSFCFLDIRSPGLGDTAMYLCATQDGLNTEAFFGQGTRLTVV.

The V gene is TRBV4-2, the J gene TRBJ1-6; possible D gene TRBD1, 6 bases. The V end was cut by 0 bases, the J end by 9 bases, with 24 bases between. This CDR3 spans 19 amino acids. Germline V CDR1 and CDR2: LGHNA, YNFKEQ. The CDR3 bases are TGTGCCAGCAGCCAAGATATCGGGGGAGGGGGGGCCCCTAGTTCACCCCTCCACTTT. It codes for CASSQDIGGGGAPSSPLHF.

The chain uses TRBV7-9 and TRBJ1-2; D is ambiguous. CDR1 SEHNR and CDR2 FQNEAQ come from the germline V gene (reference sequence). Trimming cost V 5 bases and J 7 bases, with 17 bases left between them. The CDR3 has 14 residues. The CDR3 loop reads CASSSPDREIGYTF. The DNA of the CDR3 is TGTGCCAGCAGCAGCCCGGATCGGGAGATTGGCTACACCTTC.

CDR3 in amino acids: CASEKLGTGLTGANVLTF. The CDR3 DNA reads as TGTGCCAGTGAAAAACTAGGGACAGGGCTTACTGGGGCCAACGTCCTGACTTTC. The rearrangement joins TRBV19 to TRBJ2-6, with 9 bases lining up with TRBD1. V lost 8 bases to trimming and J lost 2 bases; unmatched junction nucleotides: 13. This CDR3 has 18 amino acids. The germline CDR1 and CDR2 sequences are LNHDA and SQIVND (reference sequence).

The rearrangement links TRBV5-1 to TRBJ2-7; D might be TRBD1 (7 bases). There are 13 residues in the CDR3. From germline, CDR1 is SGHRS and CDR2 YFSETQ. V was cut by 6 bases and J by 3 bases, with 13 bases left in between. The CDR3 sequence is CASTRQGGYEQYF. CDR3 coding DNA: TGCGCCAGCACAAGACAGGGAGGCTACGAGCAGTACTTC.

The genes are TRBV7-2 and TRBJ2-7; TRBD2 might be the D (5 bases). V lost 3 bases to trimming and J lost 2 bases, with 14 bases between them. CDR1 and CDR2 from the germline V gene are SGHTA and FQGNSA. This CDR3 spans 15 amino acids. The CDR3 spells CASSFYSDRAYEQYF. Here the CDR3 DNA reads TGTGCCAGCAGCTTTTATAGCGACCGTGCCTACGAGCAGTACTTC.

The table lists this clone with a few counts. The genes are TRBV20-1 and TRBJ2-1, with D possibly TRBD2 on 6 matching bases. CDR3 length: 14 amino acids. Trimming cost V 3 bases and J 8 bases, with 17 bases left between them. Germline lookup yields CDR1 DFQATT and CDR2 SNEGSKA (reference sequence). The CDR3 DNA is TGCAGTGCTAGTGCGACTAGGTTAGATCATGAGCAGTTCTTC. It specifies CSASATRLDHEQFF.

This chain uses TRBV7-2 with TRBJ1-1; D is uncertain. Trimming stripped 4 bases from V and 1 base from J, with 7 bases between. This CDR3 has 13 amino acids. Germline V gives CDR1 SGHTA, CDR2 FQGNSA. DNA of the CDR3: TGTGCCAGCAGCTCGGGCCCGAACACTGAAGCTTTCTTT. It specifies CASSSGPNTEAFF.

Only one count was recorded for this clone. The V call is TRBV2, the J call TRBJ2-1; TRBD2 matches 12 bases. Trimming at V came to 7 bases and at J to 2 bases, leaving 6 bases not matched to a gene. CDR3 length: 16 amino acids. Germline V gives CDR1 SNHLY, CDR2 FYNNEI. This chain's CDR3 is CASNLLAGGTYNEQFF. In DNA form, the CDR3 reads TGTGCCAGCAACCTACTAGCGGGAGGAACCTACAATGAGCAGTTCTTC.

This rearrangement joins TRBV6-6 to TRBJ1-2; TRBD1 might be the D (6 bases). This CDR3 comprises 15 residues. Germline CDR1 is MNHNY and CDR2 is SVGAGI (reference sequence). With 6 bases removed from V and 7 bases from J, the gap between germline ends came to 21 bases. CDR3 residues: CASSLDRLGEAGYTF. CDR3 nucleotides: TGTGCCAGCAGCCTAGACAGGTTGGGGGAAGCTGGCTACACCTTC.

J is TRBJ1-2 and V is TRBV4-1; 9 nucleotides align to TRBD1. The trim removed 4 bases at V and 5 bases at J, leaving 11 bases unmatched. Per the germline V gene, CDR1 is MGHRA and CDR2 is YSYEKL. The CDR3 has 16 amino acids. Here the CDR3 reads CASSPALGQGGYGYTF. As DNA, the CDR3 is TGCGCCAGCAGCCCTGCTTTGGGACAGGGAGGGTATGGCTACACCTTC.

CDR3 sequence: CASSKVGTGELFF. The DNA for the CDR3 is TGTGCCAGCAGTAAGGTTGGAACCGGGGAGCTGTTTTTT. The rearrangement joins TRBV6-5 to TRBJ2-2; D uncertain. In germline, CDR1 is MNHEY, CDR2 SVGAGI. The CDR3 extends over 13 amino acids. Trimming cost V 5 bases and J 5 bases, with 9 bases left between them.

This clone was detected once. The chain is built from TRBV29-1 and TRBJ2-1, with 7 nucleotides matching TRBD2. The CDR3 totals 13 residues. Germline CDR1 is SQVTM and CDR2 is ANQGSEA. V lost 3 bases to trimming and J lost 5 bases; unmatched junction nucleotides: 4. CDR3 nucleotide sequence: TGCAGCGTTGACGGCGGGAGCCACAATGAGCAGTTCTTC. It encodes CSVDGGSHNEQFF.

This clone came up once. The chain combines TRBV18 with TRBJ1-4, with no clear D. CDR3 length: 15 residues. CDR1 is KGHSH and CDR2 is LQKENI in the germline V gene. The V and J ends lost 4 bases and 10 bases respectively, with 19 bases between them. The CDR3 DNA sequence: TGTGCCAGCTCACAGGAACAAGGTCGCACCGCAAAACTGTTTTTT. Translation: CASSQEQGRTAKLFF.

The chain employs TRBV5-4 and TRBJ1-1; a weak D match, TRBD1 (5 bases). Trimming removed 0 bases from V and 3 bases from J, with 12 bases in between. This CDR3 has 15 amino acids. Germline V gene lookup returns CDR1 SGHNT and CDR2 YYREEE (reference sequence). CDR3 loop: CASSLGWGQDTEAFF. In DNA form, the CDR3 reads TGTGCCAGCAGCTTGGGGTGGGGCCAGGACACTGAAGCTTTCTTT. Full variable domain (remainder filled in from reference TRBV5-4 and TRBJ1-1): ETGVTQSPTHLIKTRGQQVTLRCSSQSGHNTVSWYQQALGQGPQFIFQYYREEENGRGNFPPRFSGLQFPNYSSELNVNALELDDSALYLCASSLGWGQDTEAFFGQGTRLTVV.

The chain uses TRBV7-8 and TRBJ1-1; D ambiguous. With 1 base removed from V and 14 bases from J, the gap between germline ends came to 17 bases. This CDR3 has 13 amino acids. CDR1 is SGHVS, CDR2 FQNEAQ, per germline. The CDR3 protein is CASSLVLSYQVFF. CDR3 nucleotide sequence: TGTGCCAGCAGCTTAGTGTTATCCTACCAGGTCTTCTTT. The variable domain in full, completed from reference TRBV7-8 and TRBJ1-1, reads GAGVSQSPRYKVAKRGQDVALRCDPISGHVSLFWYQQALGQGPEFLTYFQNEAQLDKSGLPSDRFFAERPEGSVSTLKIQRTQQEDSAVYLCASSLVLSYQVFFGQGTRLTVV.